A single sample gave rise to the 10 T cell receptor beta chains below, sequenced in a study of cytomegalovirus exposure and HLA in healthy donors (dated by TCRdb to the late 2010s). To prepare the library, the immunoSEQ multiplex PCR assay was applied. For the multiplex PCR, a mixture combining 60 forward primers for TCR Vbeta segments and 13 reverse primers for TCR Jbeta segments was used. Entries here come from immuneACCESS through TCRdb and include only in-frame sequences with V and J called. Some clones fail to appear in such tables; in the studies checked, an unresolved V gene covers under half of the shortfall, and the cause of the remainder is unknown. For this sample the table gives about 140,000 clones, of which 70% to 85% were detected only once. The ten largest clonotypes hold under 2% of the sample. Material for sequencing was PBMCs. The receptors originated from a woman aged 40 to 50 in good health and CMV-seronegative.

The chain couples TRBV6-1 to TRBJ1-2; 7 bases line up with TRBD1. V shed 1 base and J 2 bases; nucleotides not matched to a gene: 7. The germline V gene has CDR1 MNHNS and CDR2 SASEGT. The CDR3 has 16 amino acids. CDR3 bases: TGTGCCAGCAGTGAAGACGGGACAGAGAGAAACTATGGCTACACCTTC. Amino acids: CASSEDGTERNYGYTF.

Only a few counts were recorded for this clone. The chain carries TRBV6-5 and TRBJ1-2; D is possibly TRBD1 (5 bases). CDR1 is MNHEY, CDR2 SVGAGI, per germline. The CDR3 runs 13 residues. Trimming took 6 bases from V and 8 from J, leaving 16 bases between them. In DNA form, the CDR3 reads TGTGCCAGCAGGCGGGGGAGGGAGGGAGGCTACACCTTC. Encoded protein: CASRRGREGGYTF.

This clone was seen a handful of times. CDR3 sequence (DNA): TGTGCCAGCAGCGTAGATGGGACAGGGTATGAAAAACTGTTTTTT. Translating it yields CASSVDGTGYEKLFF. The chain recombines TRBV9 with TRBJ1-4; 9 bases fit TRBD1. Per the germline V gene, CDR1 is SGDLS and CDR2 is YYNGEE. The CDR3 has 15 amino acids. V trimming: 0 bases; J trimming: 6 bases; junction bases outside the gene matches: 3. The entire variable domain, with the rest obtained from reference TRBV9 and TRBJ1-4, is as follows: DSGVTQTPKHLITATGQRVTLRCSPRSGDLSVYWYQQSLDQGLQFLIQYYNGEERAKGNILERFSAQQFPDLHSELNLSSLELGDSALYFCASSVDGTGYEKLFFGSGTQLSVL.

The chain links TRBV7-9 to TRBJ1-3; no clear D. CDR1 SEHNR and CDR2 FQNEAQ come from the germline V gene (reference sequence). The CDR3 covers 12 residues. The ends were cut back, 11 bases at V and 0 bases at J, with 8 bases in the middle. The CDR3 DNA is TGTGCCTGCTCGGTCTCTGGAAACACCATATATTTT. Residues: CACSVSGNTIYF.

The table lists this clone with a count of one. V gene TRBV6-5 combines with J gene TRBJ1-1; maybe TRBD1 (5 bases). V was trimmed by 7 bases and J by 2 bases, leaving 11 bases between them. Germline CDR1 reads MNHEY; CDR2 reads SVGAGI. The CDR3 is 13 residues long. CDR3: CASNIGHNTEAFF. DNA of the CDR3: TGTGCCAGCAACATAGGACACAACACTGAAGCTTTCTTT.

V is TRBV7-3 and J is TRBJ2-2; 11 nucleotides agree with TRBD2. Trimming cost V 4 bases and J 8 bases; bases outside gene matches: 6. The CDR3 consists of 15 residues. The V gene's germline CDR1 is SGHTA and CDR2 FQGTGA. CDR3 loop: CASSSRTSGSGELFF. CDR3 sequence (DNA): TGTGCCAGCAGCTCCCGGACTAGCGGGTCAGGGGAGCTGTTTTTT. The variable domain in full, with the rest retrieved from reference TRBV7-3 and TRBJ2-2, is GAGVSQTPSNKVTEKGKYVELRCDPISGHTALYWYRQSLGQGPEFLIYFQGTGAADDSGLPNDRFFAVRPEGSVSTLKIQRTERGDSAVYLCASSSRTSGSGELFFGEGSRLTVL.

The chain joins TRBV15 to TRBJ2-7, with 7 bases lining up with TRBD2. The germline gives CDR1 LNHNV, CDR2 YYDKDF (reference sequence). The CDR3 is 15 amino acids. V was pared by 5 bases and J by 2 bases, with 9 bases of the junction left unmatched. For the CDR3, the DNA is TGTGCCACCAGCTCCGGACTAGGTCGTACCTACGAGCAGTACTTC. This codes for CATSSGLGRTYEQYF.

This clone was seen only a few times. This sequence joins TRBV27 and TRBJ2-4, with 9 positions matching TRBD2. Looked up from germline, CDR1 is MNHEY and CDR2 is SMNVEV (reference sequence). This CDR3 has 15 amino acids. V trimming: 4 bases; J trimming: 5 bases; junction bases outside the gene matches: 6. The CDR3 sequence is CASSWAGGPQNIQYF. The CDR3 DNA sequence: TGTGCCAGCAGTTGGGCGGGAGGGCCCCAAAACATTCAGTACTTC.

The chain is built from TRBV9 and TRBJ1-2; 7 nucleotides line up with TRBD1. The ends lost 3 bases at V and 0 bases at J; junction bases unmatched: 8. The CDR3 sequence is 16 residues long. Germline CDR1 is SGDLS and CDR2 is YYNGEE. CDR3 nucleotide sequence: TGTGCCAGCAGCGACAGGGGACAGATAACTAACTATGGCTACACCTTC. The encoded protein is CASSDRGQITNYGYTF.

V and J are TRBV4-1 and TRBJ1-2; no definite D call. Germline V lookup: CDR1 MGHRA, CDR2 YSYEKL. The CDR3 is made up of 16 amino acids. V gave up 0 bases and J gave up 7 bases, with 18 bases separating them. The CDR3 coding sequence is TGCGCCAGCAGCCAAGAGGGAGGTCGTAATCATTTTGGCTACACCTTC. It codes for CASSQEGGRNHFGYTF.